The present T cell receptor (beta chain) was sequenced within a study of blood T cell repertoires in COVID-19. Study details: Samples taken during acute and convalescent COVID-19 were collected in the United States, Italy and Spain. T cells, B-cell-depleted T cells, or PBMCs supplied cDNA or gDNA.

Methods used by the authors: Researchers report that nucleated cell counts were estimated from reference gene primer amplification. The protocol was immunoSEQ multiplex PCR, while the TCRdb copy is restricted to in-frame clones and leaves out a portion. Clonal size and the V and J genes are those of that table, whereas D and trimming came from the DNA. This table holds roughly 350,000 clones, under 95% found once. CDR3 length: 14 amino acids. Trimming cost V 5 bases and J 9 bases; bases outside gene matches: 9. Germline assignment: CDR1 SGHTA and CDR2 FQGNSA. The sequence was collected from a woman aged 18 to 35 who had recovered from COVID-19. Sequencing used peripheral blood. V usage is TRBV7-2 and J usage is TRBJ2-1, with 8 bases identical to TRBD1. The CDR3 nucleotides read TGTGCCAGCAGCGTAAGACAGGGGAGTGTTGAGCAGTTCTTC. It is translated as CASSVRQGSVEQFF. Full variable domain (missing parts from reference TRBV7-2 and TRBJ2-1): GAGVSQSPSNKVTEKGKDVELRCDPISGHTALYWYRQSLGQGLEFLIYFQGNSAPDKSGLPSDRFSAERTGGSVSTLTIQRTQQEDSAVYLCASSVRQGSVEQFFGPGTRLTVL.